These 21 T cell receptor beta chains were all obtained from the same sample, sequenced in a study of cytomegalovirus exposure and HLA in healthy donors. PCR was performed using 60 Vbeta and 13 Jbeta primers. Using immunoSEQ multiplex PCR, the repertoire was profiled, and TCRdb retains in-frame clones only, with some absent. Seen in this sample are tens of thousands of clones; the ten most common clones hold approximately 15%. The sequenced sample was PBMCs. The receptors were gathered from a man aged 50-60 years in good health and CMV-seropositive.

The CDR3 DNA reads as TGTGCCAGCAGCCCGAGTGGGCGGGAGCATCGGGAGCAGTACTTC. Translated: CASSPSGREHREQYF. The V gene is TRBV9, the J gene TRBJ2-7, with 7 bases fitting TRBD2. V was clipped by 4 bases and J by 7 bases; unmatched bases: 14. The CDR3 is made up of 15 amino acids. CDR1 is SGDLS, CDR2 YYNGEE, per germline.

The V call is TRBV9, the J call TRBJ1-5; D uncertain. The CDR3 covers 15 residues. Germline loops: CDR1 SGDLS, CDR2 YYNGEE. Trimming pared 5 bases from V and 4 bases from J, leaving 16 bases between. Here the CDR3 reads CASSRFHSANQPQHF. The CDR3 bases are TGTGCCAGCAGTCGTTTCCACAGTGCAAATCAGCCCCAGCATTTT.

V usage is TRBV6-6 and J usage is TRBJ2-3, with TRBD2 as a possible D gene (6 bases). CDR1 MNHNY and CDR2 SVGAGI come from the germline V gene (reference sequence). CDR3 length equals 12 residues. Trimming removed 8 bases at V and 5 bases at J, with 11 bases between. CDR3: CASSPSEDTQYF. CDR3 nucleotides: TGTGCCAGCTCTCCTAGCGAAGATACGCAGTATTTT.

The rearrangement joins TRBV19 to TRBJ2-3; D possibly corresponds to TRBD1 (6 bases). Trimming shortened V by 5 bases and J by 2 bases, and 14 bases separated the two germline ends. This CDR3 contains 15 residues. The germline CDR1 and CDR2 sequences are LNHDA and SQIVND (reference sequence). The CDR3 region is CASSDWDTPTDTQYF. Written as DNA, the CDR3 is TGTGCCAGTAGTGATTGGGACACCCCCACAGATACGCAGTATTTT.

About this clone itself: Other DNA sequences of this sample code for an identical CDR3. The chain is built from TRBV29-1 and TRBJ1-1; TRBD1 is a possible D gene (6 bases). V was trimmed by 1 base and J by 1 base, leaving 10 bases between them. The length of the CDR3 is 14 residues. Germline CDR1 SQVTM, CDR2 ANQGSEA. The chain's CDR3 is CSVEGPRGNTEAFF. The CDR3 DNA is TGCAGCGTTGAAGGACCCAGGGGGAACACTGAAGCTTTCTTT.

This chain links TRBV18 with TRBJ2-5; 7 nucleotides align to TRBD1. The CDR3 runs to 15 residues. V was clipped by 5 bases and J by 3 bases; unmatched bases: 9. Germline assignment: CDR1 KGHSH and CDR2 LQKENI. The CDR3 DNA sequence: TGTGCCAGCTCAGGAACAACAGGGGCCGAAGAGACCCAGTACTTC. This gives the protein CASSGTTGAEETQYF.

The V gene is TRBV11-3, the J gene TRBJ1-1; D gene unclear. CDR1 and CDR2 (germline): SGHNT, YENEEA. The CDR3 covers 16 residues. V gave up 0 bases and J gave up 6 bases, with 17 bases separating them. Here the CDR3 reads CASSLDSAGFSAEAFF. CDR3 nucleotides: TGTGCCAGCAGCTTAGATTCGGCGGGGTTTAGCGCTGAAGCTTTCTTT.

This sequence joins TRBV6-1 and TRBJ2-1; D remains unclear. The CDR3 extends over 12 amino acids. V shed 7 bases and J shed 6 bases, with 10 bases lying between them. Germline lookup yields CDR1 MNHNS and CDR2 SASEGT. CDR3 sequence: CASIFAGNEQFF. For the CDR3, the DNA is TGTGCCAGCATTTTCGCCGGCAATGAGCAGTTCTTC.

V and J are TRBV10-2 and TRBJ1-5; TRBD1 might be the D (5 bases). Germline V gives CDR1 WSHSY, CDR2 SAAADI. V shed 6 bases and J shed 5 bases, with 14 bases lying between them. The length of the CDR3 is 14 residues. CDR3 region: CASSRLGEDQPQHF. The CDR3 nucleotides read TGCGCCAGCAGCCGCTTGGGGGAGGATCAGCCCCAGCATTTT.

This sequence joins TRBV7-8 and TRBJ2-3; the D gene is possibly TRBD1 (5 bases). Germline-derived CDR1 and CDR2 are SGHVS and FQNEAQ. Trimming took 5 bases from V and 3 from J, leaving 15 bases between them. The CDR3 length is 15 residues. Here the CDR3 reads CASSLKRTKTDTQYF. The CDR3 coding sequence is TGTGCCAGCAGCCTGAAACGGACAAAGACAGATACGCAGTATTTT.

The rearrangement uses TRBV19 and TRBJ1-1; a weak D match, TRBD1 (5 bases). CDR3 length: 14 amino acids. Germline lookup yields CDR1 LNHDA and CDR2 SQIVND (reference sequence). The ends were cut back, 3 bases at V and 7 bases at J, with 15 bases in the middle. The CDR3 DNA is TGTGCCAGTAGTATCTGGGAACACGGGGGTGAAGCTTTCTTT. Its protein is CASSIWEHGGEAFF. Using reference TRBV19 and TRBJ1-1 for the parts outside the CDR3, the full variable domain is DGGITQSPKYLFRKEGQNVTLSCEQNLNHDAMYWYRQDPGQGLRLIYYSQIVNDFQKGDIAEGYSVSREKKESFPLTVTSAQKNPTAFYLCASSIWEHGGEAFFGQGTRLTVV.

The chain couples TRBV7-2 to TRBJ1-2; a possible D gene is TRBD1 (6 bases). The germline V and J ends were trimmed by 5 bases and 2 bases, with 15 bases remaining between them. The CDR3 covers 15 residues. CDR1 SGHTA and CDR2 FQGNSA come from the germline V gene. DNA of the CDR3: TGTGCCAGCAGCCCGACGGGGACAAACAACTATGGCTACACCTTC. It is translated as CASSPTGTNNYGYTF.

The chain combines TRBV7-9 with TRBJ2-1, with 8 bases that match TRBD2. Looked up from germline, CDR1 is SEHNR and CDR2 is FQNEAQ (reference sequence). The CDR3 length is 14 residues. V shed 6 bases, J shed 6 bases, and the junction held 7 bases outside the gene matches. The CDR3: CASRAGLGGNEQFF. CDR3 DNA sequence: TGTGCCAGCAGAGCGGGACTAGGGGGCAATGAGCAGTTCTTC.

The chain links TRBV1 to TRBJ2-5; TRBD2 reflects the table's D call only, with no check against the DNA. TRBV1 is a documented pseudogene. The CDR3 is made up of 12 amino acids. CDR3 residues: CTSRNIEETQYF. For the CDR3, the DNA is TGCACCAGCAGGAATATAGAAGAGACCCAGTACTTC.

This chain uses TRBV9 with TRBJ2-1; 7 positions agree with TRBD2. The CDR3 is made up of 14 amino acids. V gave up 0 bases and J gave up 9 bases; unmatched junction bases: 6. Germline-derived CDR1 and CDR2 are SGDLS and YYNGEE. CDR3 sequence (DNA): TGTGCCAGCAGCGTAGGCGGCGGGAGAGTTGAGCAGTTCTTC. Protein: CASSVGGGRVEQFF.

V usage is TRBV4-2 and J usage is TRBJ2-1; 10 bases align to TRBD1. The CDR3 covers 15 residues. The junction had 0 bases not matched to a gene; V was cut back by 1 base and J by 3 bases. Germline CDR1 LGHNA, CDR2 YNFKEQ. This CDR3 reads CASSQGTGGYNEQFF. The CDR3 DNA reads as TGTGCCAGCAGCCAAGGGACAGGGGGCTACAATGAGCAGTTCTTC.

The genes are TRBV29-1 and TRBJ2-7; 8 bases line up with TRBD2. Germline trimming cut 1 base from V and 4 bases from J; bases unmatched to any gene: 3. Germline CDR1 is SQVTM and CDR2 is ANQGSEA. The CDR3 has 13 amino acids. The CDR3 loop reads CSVEGSGSYEQYF. The CDR3 nucleotides are TGCAGCGTTGAAGGAAGCGGGAGTTACGAGCAGTACTTC.

The chain joins TRBV30 to TRBJ2-7; 13 nucleotides align to TRBD2. Germline CDR1 and CDR2: GTSNPN and SVGIG (reference sequence). This CDR3 has 13 residues. Trimming took 0 bases from V and 9 from J; bases not matched to a gene: 2. CDR3 amino acids: CAWSVTSGRGQYF. The DNA of the CDR3 is TGTGCCTGGAGTGTAACTAGCGGGAGGGGGCAGTACTTC. Combining the CDR3 with reference TRBV30 and TRBJ2-7 gives the whole variable domain SQTIHQWPATLVQPVGSPLSLECTVEGTSNPNLYWYRQAAGRGLQLLFYSVGIGQISSEVPQNLSASRPQDRQFILSSKKLLLSDSGFYLCAWSVTSGRGQYFGPGTRLTVT.

The rearrangement joins TRBV7-2 to TRBJ2-3; D unclear. The ends were cut back, 8 bases at V and 6 bases at J, with 15 bases in the middle. This CDR3 has 13 residues. From germline, CDR1 is SGHTA and CDR2 FQGNSA. The CDR3 coding sequence is TGTGCCAGCGGGCCCGCGTTAATGGATACGCAGTATTTT. As protein: CASGPALMDTQYF.

The chain has TRBV6-5 and TRBJ1-2, with D maybe TRBD1 (5 bases). The length of the CDR3 is 13 residues. The V and J ends lost 11 bases and 7 bases respectively, with 20 bases between them. Germline-derived CDR1 and CDR2 are MNHEY and SVGAGI. The CDR3 DNA reads TGTGCCGGCACTGGTAGGGGAGGCCCTGGCTACACCTTC. It is translated as CAGTGRGGPGYTF.

The chain recombines TRBV9 with TRBJ2-6, with TRBD1 matching over 8 bases. The germline gives CDR1 SGDLS, CDR2 YYNGEE. J lost 3 bases, V lost 4 bases, and 9 bases had no gene match. This CDR3 spans 17 amino acids. The CDR3 sequence: CASSIPDRADGANVLTF. DNA of the CDR3: TGTGCCAGCAGCATCCCGGACAGGGCGGATGGGGCCAACGTCCTGACTTTC.